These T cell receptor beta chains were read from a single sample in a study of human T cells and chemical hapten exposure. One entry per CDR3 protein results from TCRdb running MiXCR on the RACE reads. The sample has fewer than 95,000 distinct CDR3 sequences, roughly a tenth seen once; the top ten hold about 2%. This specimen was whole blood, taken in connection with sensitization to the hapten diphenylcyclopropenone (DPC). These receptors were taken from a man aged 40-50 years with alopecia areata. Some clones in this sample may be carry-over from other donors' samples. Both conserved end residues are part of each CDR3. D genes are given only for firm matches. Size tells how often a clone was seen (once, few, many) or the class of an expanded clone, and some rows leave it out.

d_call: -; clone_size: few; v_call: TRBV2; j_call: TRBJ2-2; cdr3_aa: CASSEASVWNTGELFF; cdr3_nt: TGTGCCAGCAGTGAAGCGTCCGTGTGGAACACCGGGGAGCTGTTTTTT
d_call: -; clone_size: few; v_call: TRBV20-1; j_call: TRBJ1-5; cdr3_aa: CSASRGNSNQPQHF; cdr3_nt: TGCAGTGCTAGCAGGGGAAACAGCAATCAGCCCCAGCATTTT
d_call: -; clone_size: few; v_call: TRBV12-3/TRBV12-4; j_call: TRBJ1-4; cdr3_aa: CASRLRGASNEKLFF; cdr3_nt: TGTGCCAGCAGGCTTCGGGGGGCGTCTAATGAAAAACTGTTTTTT
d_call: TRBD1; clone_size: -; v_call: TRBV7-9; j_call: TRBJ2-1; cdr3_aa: CASSLLGQSRYNEQFF; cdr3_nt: TGTGCCAGCAGCTTATTGGGACAGTCTCGCTACAATGAGCAGTTCTTC
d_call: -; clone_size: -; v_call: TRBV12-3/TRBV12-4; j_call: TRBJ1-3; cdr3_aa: CASRKSSGNTIYF; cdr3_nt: TGTGCCAGCAGGAAGAGCTCTGGAAACACCATATATTTT
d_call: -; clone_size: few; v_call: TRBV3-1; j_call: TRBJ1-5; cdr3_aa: CASSQQLRQPQHF; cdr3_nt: TGTGCCAGCAGCCAACAACTACGGCAGCCCCAGCATTTT
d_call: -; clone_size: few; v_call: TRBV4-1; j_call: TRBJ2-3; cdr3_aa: CASSQDRGASTDTQYF; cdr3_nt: TGCGCCAGCAGCCAAGATCGCGGGGCTAGCACAGATACGCAGTATTTT
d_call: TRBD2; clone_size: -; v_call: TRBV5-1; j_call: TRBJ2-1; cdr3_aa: CASASGRVGEQFF; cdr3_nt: TGCGCCAGCGCTAGCGGGAGGGTTGGTGAGCAGTTCTTC
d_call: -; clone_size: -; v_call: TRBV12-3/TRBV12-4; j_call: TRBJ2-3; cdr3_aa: CASSLYGGTDTQYF; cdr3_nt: TGTGCCAGCAGTCTCTATGGCGGCACAGATACGCAGTATTTT
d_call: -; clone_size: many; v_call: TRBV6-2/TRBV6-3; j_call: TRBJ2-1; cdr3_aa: CASSLTPWSHNEQFF; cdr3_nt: TGTGCCAGCAGCTTGACGCCGTGGTCTCACAATGAGCAGTTCTTC
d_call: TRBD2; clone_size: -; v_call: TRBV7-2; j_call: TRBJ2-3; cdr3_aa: CASSPGLAARDTQYF; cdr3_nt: TGTGCCAGCAGCCCGGGACTAGCGGCGAGGGATACGCAGTATTTT
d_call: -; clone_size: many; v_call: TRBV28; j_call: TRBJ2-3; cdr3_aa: CASSLTGWGDTQYF; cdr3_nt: TGTGCCAGCAGTTTGACGGGTTGGGGAGATACGCAGTATTTT
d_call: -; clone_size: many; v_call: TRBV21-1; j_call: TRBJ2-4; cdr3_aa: CASSKAQREEDKNIQYF; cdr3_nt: TGTGCCAGCAGCAAAGCTCAGCGGGAGGAGGACAAAAACATTCAGTACTTC
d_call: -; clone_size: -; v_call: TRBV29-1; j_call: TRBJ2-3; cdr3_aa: CSVEMGGATDTQYF; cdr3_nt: TGCAGCGTGGAGATGGGGGGCGCGACAGATACGCAGTATTTT
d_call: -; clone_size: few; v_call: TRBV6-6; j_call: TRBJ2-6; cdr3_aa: CASRFDVGANVLTF; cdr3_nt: TGTGCCAGCAGGTTTGACGTGGGGGCCAACGTCCTGACTTTC